The source of this T cell receptor beta chain is a study of blood T cell repertoires in COVID-19. Germline CDR1 and CDR2: MDHEN and SYDVKM. J was trimmed by 6 bases and V by 3 bases; bases with no gene match: 4. This CDR3 is 14 amino acids long. Profiled with immunoSEQ multiplex PCR; TCRdb holds only in-frame clones, not every one. The repertoire holds 200,000 to 250,000 clones, with 75% to 90% as singletons. The sequenced sample was peripheral blood. The receptor was derived from a young man with COVID-19, enrolled during active disease. This chain connects TRBV28 to TRBJ1-5, with 8 bases that match TRBD1. CDR3 DNA sequence: TGTGCCAGCAGTTTGGGCAGGGGGCGTCAGCCCCAGCATTTT. Translating gives CASSLGRGRQPQHF.